These T cell receptor beta chains were read from a single sample in a study of blood T cell repertoires in COVID-19. The method was immunoSEQ multiplex PCR; TCRdb's version includes in-frame clones alone and lacks a portion of them. The table has 180,000 or so clones, roughly four fifths seen once. The source material was peripheral blood. The source of these receptors is a man in his forties who had recovered from COVID-19. The CDR3 runs from the conserved cysteine through the conserved F or W. D genes are given only for firm matches. Clone size is stated in some rows and not others, as once, few, many or a class when expanded.

D gene: TRBD2; J gene: TRBJ2-5; V gene: TRBV15; clone size: -; CDR3 protein: CATSRVLAGAETQYF; CDR3 DNA: TGTGCCACCAGCAGAGTCTTAGCGGGGGCTGAGACCCAGTACTTC
D gene: TRBD1; J gene: TRBJ2-7; V gene: TRBV18; clone size: -; CDR3 protein: CASSSDRNSYEQYF; CDR3 DNA: TGTGCCAGCTCATCGGACAGGAACTCCTACGAGCAGTACTTC
D gene: -; J gene: TRBJ2-2; V gene: TRBV4-2; clone size: -; CDR3 protein: CASSQVMSDTGELFF; CDR3 DNA: TGTGCCAGCAGCCAAGTAATGAGCGACACCGGGGAGCTGTTTTTT
D gene: -; J gene: TRBJ2-2; V gene: TRBV6-2/TRBV6-3; clone size: -; CDR3 protein: CASSSNAGSGELFF; CDR3 DNA: TGTGCCAGCAGTAGCAACGCAGGGTCCGGGGAGCTGTTTTTT
D gene: TRBD1; J gene: TRBJ1-1; V gene: TRBV19; clone size: -; CDR3 protein: CASSGPSDRRIEAFF; CDR3 DNA: TGTGCCAGTAGTGGACCTTCGGACAGGAGAATTGAAGCTTTCTTT
D gene: TRBD1; J gene: TRBJ1-3; V gene: TRBV3-1/TRBV3-2; clone size: -; CDR3 protein: CASSLMTGGRNTIYF; CDR3 DNA: TGTGCCAGCAGCCTAATGACAGGGGGTCGCAACACCATATATTTT
D gene: TRBD2; J gene: TRBJ2-5; V gene: TRBV3-1/TRBV3-2; clone size: few; CDR3 protein: CASSHWEGGPSWETQYF; CDR3 DNA: TGTGCCAGCAGCCATTGGGAGGGAGGGCCCTCGTGGGAGACCCAGTACTTC
D gene: TRBD1; J gene: TRBJ1-2; V gene: TRBV5-6; clone size: -; CDR3 protein: CASSLGTGVNYGYTF; CDR3 DNA: TGTGCCAGCAGCTTGGGGACAGGGGTAAACTATGGCTACACCTTC
D gene: -; J gene: TRBJ2-2; V gene: TRBV19; clone size: -; CDR3 protein: CASSTPPRTGELFF; CDR3 DNA: TGTGCCAGTAGTACCCCCCCTCGCACCGGGGAGCTGTTTTTT
D gene: -; J gene: TRBJ1-1; V gene: TRBV2; clone size: -; CDR3 protein: CASTWTENTEAFF; CDR3 DNA: TGTGCCAGCACCTGGACAGAAAACACTGAAGCTTTCTTT
D gene: TRBD2; J gene: TRBJ2-1; V gene: TRBV7-2; clone size: -; CDR3 protein: CASSSSGFTYNEQFF; CDR3 DNA: TGTGCCAGCAGCTCTAGCGGTTTCACCTACAATGAGCAGTTCTTC
D gene: -; J gene: TRBJ1-2; V gene: TRBV2; clone size: -; CDR3 protein: CASRGRGNYGYTF; CDR3 DNA: TGTGCCAGCAGGGGGAGGGGGAACTATGGCTACACCTTC
D gene: -; J gene: TRBJ1-4; V gene: TRBV19; clone size: -; CDR3 protein: CASSGTGSPGEKLFF; CDR3 DNA: TGTGCCAGTAGTGGCACAGGGAGCCCGGGGGAAAAACTGTTTTTT
D gene: TRBD2; J gene: TRBJ2-3; V gene: TRBV4-3; clone size: -; CDR3 protein: CASSQLTSGSTDTQYF; CDR3 DNA: TGCGCCAGCAGCCAATTAACTAGCGGGAGCACAGATACGCAGTATTTT
D gene: TRBD1; J gene: TRBJ1-2; V gene: TRBV2; clone size: -; CDR3 protein: CASRAGTGGTYGYTF; CDR3 DNA: TGTGCCAGCAGGGCCGGGACAGGGGGCACTTATGGCTACACCTTC
D gene: TRBD1; J gene: TRBJ1-1; V gene: TRBV3-1/TRBV3-2; clone size: few; CDR3 protein: CASSQTQWTRTGVLCYSEAFF; CDR3 DNA: TGTGCCAGCAGCCAAACACAATGGACCCGGACAGGGGTGCTTTGTTATTCTGAAGCTTTCTTT